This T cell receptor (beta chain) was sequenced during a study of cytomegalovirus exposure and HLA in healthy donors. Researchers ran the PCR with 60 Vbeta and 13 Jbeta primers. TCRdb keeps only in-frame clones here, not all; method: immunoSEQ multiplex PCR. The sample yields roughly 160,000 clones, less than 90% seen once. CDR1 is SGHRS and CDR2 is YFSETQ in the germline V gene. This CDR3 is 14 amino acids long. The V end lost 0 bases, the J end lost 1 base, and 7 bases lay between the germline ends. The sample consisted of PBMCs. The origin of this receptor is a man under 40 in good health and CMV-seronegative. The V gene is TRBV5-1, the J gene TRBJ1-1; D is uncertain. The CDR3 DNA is TGCGCCAGCAGCTTGGGACATGCGAACACTGAAGCTTTCTTT. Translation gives CASSLGHANTEAFF.